The T cell receptor beta chain described here comes from a study of identical twins. Study-wide findings and caveats: There is a chance that invariant MAIT and iNKT cells partially muddied zero-insertion analyses. Sequences that were beta out-of-frame showed weaker excess twin sharing. An excess of low generation probability was shown by twin-shared out-of-frame alpha sequences.

The CDR3 spans 24 residues. In every case, the donor was a healthy Caucasian. This clonotype was seen a handful of times. The antigen remains undetermined. TCRdb redid the calling of the 5' RACE reads with MiXCR, one entry per CDR3 protein. The sample has around 570,000 distinct CDR3 sequences, roughly 9.5% seen once. The sample was also linked to a second study, of yellow fever vaccine responses in identical twins.

The receptor's source is a woman aged 18-29 years in good health. Sequencing used PBMCs. The chain couples TRBV12-1 to TRBJ2-1; the D call of TRBD2 is as the table states it, not checked on the DNA. TRBV12-1 corresponds to a pseudogene. CDR3 in DNA: TGTGCCAGCAGCTTTCCTCAGACGTCAGGGTTTTCCGGCCCGACTAGCGGGAGCATCGATGAGCAGTTCTTC. Protein product: CASSFPQTSGFSGPTSGSIDEQFF.